This TCR beta chain was captured in a study of glioma-infiltrating T cells. General study results and limits: Gliomas, especially low-grade, showed above-expected tissue-blood divergence; non-neoplastic patients showed below. Very few CDR3 sequences were shared between tissue and blood.

Amplification of TCR alpha and beta CDR3 regions from RNA used iRepertoire nested multiplex PCR. TCRdb itself ran the multiplex PCR reads through MiXCR, one entry per CDR3 protein. The table has over 800 distinct CDR3 sequences, about three fifths seen once. From germline, CDR1 is MGHRA and CDR2 YSYEKL. This CDR3 contains 16 residues. V was pared by 2 bases and J by 5 bases, with 9 bases of the junction left unmatched. The sample holds a few counts of this clonotype. Its antigen remains unidentified. The chain is built from TRBV4-1 and TRBJ2-1; 7 bases map to TRBD2. This TCR was recovered from a human donor with low-grade glioma or glioblastoma, undergoing nonglioma brain surgery, or in good health (not recorded which). The sequenced sample was glioma tissue, nonneoplastic brain tissue, or PBMCs (not recorded which). DNA for the CDR3: TGCGCCAGCAGCCAATTTACTGGGGAGGGGAACAATGAGCAGTTCTTC. It codes for CASSQFTGEGNNEQFF.